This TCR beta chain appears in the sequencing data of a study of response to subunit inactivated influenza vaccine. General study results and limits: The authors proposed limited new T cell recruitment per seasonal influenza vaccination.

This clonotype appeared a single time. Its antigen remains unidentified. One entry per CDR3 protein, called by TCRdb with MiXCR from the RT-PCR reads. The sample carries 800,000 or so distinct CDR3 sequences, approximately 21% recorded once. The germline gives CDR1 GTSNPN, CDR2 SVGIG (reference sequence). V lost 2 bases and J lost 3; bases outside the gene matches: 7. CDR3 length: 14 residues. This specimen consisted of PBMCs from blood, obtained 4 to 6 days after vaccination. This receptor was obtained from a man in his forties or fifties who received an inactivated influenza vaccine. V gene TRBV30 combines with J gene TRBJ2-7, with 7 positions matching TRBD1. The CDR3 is CAWSLGGAGYEQYF. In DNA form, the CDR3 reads TGTGCCTGGAGTCTAGGGGGCGCGGGCTACGAGCAGTACTTC.